This T cell receptor (beta chain) comes out of a study of blood T cell repertoires in COVID-19 (dated by TCRdb to about 2020). Study-wide context: Samples covering the acute and convalescent phases of COVID-19 were provided by collaborators in the United States, Italy and Spain. The prospective study material was composed of cDNA or gDNA derived from T cells, B-cell-depleted T cells, or PBMCs. The repertoires were released in a freely available public database intended as a resource for research on the immune response to SARS-CoV-2. Samples came from the ongoing ImmuneRACE study (first 160 participants) plus 1,254 subjects from 6 global collaborators. Subjects who had been exposed to COVID-19, were actively infected with it, or had recovered from it provided the deeply sampled blood TCRbeta repertoires that made up the dataset. The sample metadata nearly always contained a de-identified subject ID, COVID-19 status, age in years and sex. Where available, HLA class I and class II types were taken from metadata supplied by the sample provider and were not determined by assay-based typing. Overall study results and their limits: The amount of clinical and demographic metadata varied by source and participant and was provided uncurated.

Participants in the prospective study were enrolled through a virtual design, were aged roughly 18 to 100 years, and lived in 24 United States geographic areas. In the prospective study, cohorts were assigned on the basis of participant-reported clinical history obtained from a screening survey and a study questionnaire. For ImmuneRACE Cohort 3, a participant was defined as recovered based on two consecutive negative NP/OP PCR tests, clearance by a healthcare professional, or resolution of symptoms. Mobile phlebotomists in the prospective study collected whole blood, serum and a nasopharyngeal or oropharyngeal swab from every participant. Over a roughly 2-month period, participants in the prospective study had the option of providing additional blood draws and questionnaires. Prospective study blood samples were shipped either frozen or at room temperature before DNA extraction. The CDR3 contains 15 residues, cysteine and phenylalanine counted. Kept here is only the CDR3 DNA, which spans 45 bases and is read in frame from base 1. Trimming takes 2 bases off V and 4 bases off J; junction bases not matched to a gene: 6. Per the germline V gene, SGDLS is the CDR1 and YYNGEE is the CDR2.

Concerning this clone: Its antigen specificity is not known. Within one base of it there is no much larger clone, and no base qualities were kept.

TCRbeta CDR3 regions were amplified from genomic DNA using the immunoSEQ Assay, a bias-controlled multiplex PCR. For the original study's pipeline: The number of nucleated cells in each sample was estimated from the amplification of reference gene primers within the assay. Sequence reads were collapsed and filtered to measure the absolute abundance of every unique TCRbeta CDR3 rearrangement. Productive Simpson clonality was computed per sample as the square root of Simpson's diversity index over productive rearrangements. TCRdb limited this immuneACCESS table to in-frame rearrangements with V and J called. A share of clones is missing; checked studies link under half to unresolved V genes, and the rest is unexplained. That table gives V, J and clone size, and the DNA gave D and trimming. The sample table contains approximately 170,000 clones; only one count was recorded for 80% to 85% of them. The ten largest account for approximately 8% of the sample.

This receptor was taken from a woman between 50 and 59 years old who had recovered from COVID-19. Material: PBMCs or T cells enriched from blood (not recorded which). Recombination connected TRBV9 to TRBJ2-3; a stretch of 8 junction bases matches TRBD2. The DNA reads TGTGCCAGCAGCGTCGGGGGGGCCAACCCAGATACGCAGTATTTT. The translation is CASSVGGANPDTQYF. The full variable domain, with segments outside the CDR3 supplied by the reference TRBV9 and TRBJ2-3 proteins, appears as DSGVTQTPKHLITATGQRVTLRCSPRSGDLSVYWYQQSLDQGLQFLIQYYNGEERAKGNILERFSAQQFPDLHSELNLSSLELGDSALYFCASSVGGANPDTQYFGPGTRLTVL.